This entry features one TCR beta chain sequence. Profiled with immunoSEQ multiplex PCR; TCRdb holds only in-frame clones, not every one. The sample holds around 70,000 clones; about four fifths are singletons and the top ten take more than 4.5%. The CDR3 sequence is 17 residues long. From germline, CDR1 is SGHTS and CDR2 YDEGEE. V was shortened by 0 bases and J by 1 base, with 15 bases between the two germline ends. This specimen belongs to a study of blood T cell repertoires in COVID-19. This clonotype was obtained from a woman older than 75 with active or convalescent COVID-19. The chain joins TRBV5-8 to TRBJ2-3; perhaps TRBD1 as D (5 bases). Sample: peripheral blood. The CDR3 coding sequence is TGTGCCAGCAGCTTGGGGTTGGGGCTCCGGGGCACAGATACGCAGTATTTT. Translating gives CASSLGLGLRGTDTQYF.